This T cell receptor (beta chain) was recorded in a study of cytomegalovirus exposure and HLA in healthy donors. Findings and limits, study-wide: Rarity characterized most TCR sequences, yet some public TCRs appeared in many donors. Follow-up analysis seemed to connect common viral pathogens with several of the most significant clusters identified.

The PCR used 60 Vbeta and 13 Jbeta primers. Profiled with immunoSEQ multiplex PCR; TCRdb holds only in-frame clones, not every one. The repertoire holds some 150,000 clones, with about three fifths as singletons. Per the germline V gene, CDR1 is SGHVS and CDR2 is FQNEAQ. Trimming took 5 bases from V and 5 from J; bases not matched to a gene: 4. This CDR3 has 13 amino acids. In its sample, this clone was seen a few times. Its antigen is as yet unknown. It was healthy bone marrow donors who served as donors. This TCR was recovered from a woman in her sixties or seventies in good health and CMV-seropositive. Sequenced material: PBMCs. The V and J genes are TRBV7-8 and TRBJ1-1; 8 bases match TRBD1. Written as DNA, the CDR3 is TGTGCCAGCAGCCGGACAGGGTATACTGAAGCTTTCTTT. Its protein is CASSRTGYTEAFF.